One and the same sample provided the 2 T cell receptor beta chains below, sequenced in a study of blood T cell repertoires in COVID-19 (dated by TCRdb to about 2020). Receptor amplification or capture employed the immunoSEQ multiplex PCR assay. Here the immuneACCESS table is served through TCRdb, limited to in-frame sequences with V and J called. Missing clones are a known gap in these copies; in checked studies unresolved V genes cover under half, and the rest lacks a known reason. This sample lists some 150,000 clones; about 87% were detected once. More than 4% of the sample rests with the top ten. Source material: peripheral blood. The origin of the receptors is a woman between 40 and 50 years old with acute or convalescent COVID-19.

This clone was detected a few times. The J gene is TRBJ2-1, the V gene TRBV11-3; possible D gene TRBD2, 7 bases. V was clipped by 0 bases and J by 6 bases, with 12 bases between them. This CDR3 is built from 15 residues. Germline V gene data show CDR1 as SGHNT and CDR2 as YENEEA. The DNA of the CDR3 is TGTGCCAGCAGCTTAGAGGGGGGGCCTATCAATGAGCAGTTCTTC. The encoded protein is CASSLEGGPINEQFF.

The gene calls are TRBV19 and TRBJ2-3; D might be TRBD1 (6 bases). The germline CDR1 and CDR2 sequences are LNHDA and SQIVND (reference sequence). V lost 8 bases and J lost 0, with 12 bases in between. CDR3 length: 14 amino acids. The CDR3 region is CASGDILSTDTQYF. Here the CDR3 DNA reads TGTGCCAGTGGGGACATCCTGAGCACAGATACGCAGTATTTT.